The clone carrying this T cell receptor beta chain showed up many times. Its target is unknown. This sample was taken from a study of T cell repertoires in cytomegalovirus infection. The overall study: TCR beta signatures that were public indicated CMV infection and matching HLA type.

TCRdb called the reads again in MiXCR, with one record for every CDR3 protein. The table shows around 530,000 distinct CDR3 sequences, with 15% to 20% occurring only once. V gave up 0 bases and J gave up 5 bases, with 10 bases separating them. This CDR3 has 14 amino acids. Germline CDR1 is ENHRY and CDR2 is SYGVKD. Study-wide results and limits: Clonotypes of TCR beta that were HLA-C-restricted and CMV-specific dominated the ex vivo response. The cumulative frequency of public TCR beta families identified carriers of CMV plus the relevant HLA.

The sequence came from a human donor in good health (CMV status not recorded). Some clones in this sample may be carry-over from other donors' samples. The specimen was CD8+ T cells from PBMCs. The rearrangement links TRBV10-3 to TRBJ1-2, with D maybe TRBD1 (6 bases). The CDR3 sequence: CAISESGQLYGYTF. The CDR3 nucleotides read TGTGCCATCAGTGAGTCTGGACAGCTGTATGGCTACACCTTC.